The table lists the clone carrying this T cell receptor (beta chain) with a few counts. Its antigen is unidentified. This sample stems from a study of CD8 T cells in Susac syndrome. Diagnostic criteria for definite or probable disease, in their recently defined form, were met by the patients with Susac syndrome. It was with random hexamers that about 0.45 to 1 ug RNA was reverse transcribed. It was immunoSEQ multiplex PCR that amplified TCR beta CDR3 across 54 Vbeta and 13 Jbeta. TCRdb re-analysed the immunoSEQ multiplex PCR reads in MiXCR, keeping a single row per CDR3 protein. The sample lists about 150,000 distinct CDR3 sequences; roughly 95% were seen once. CDR3 length equals 12 residues. Germline V gives CDR1 DFQATT, CDR2 SNEGSKA (reference sequence). V was trimmed by 3 bases and J by 1 base, leaving 6 bases between them. Overall study findings and caveats: CD4+ T cell repertoires in Susac syndrome lacked clonal expansion.

This clonotype originated in a human donor with Susac syndrome. The J gene is TRBJ2-5, the V gene TRBV20-1; either TRBD1 or TRBD2 may fit D (5 bases each). Sequencing used CD4+ T cells from PBMCs. The CDR3, as DNA: TGCAGTGCTAGTGGGGGCCAAGAGACCCAGTACTTC. Residues: CSASGGQETQYF.